Following are 27 T cell receptor beta chains from one sample sequenced in a study of a mutant IDH1 vaccine in newly diagnosed glioma. Their antigens remain unidentified. The time point here: week 35, safety follow-up. Each vaccine dose was 300 ug of mutant IDH1 20-mer peptide, with topical imiquimod. Assay used: immunoSEQ multiplex PCR; TCRdb lists only in-frame clones, some missing. Here the sample spans tens of thousands of clones, around 78% being singletons. The source was PBMCs, collected from a glioma patient whose treatment included an IDH1 peptide vaccine. These receptors all come from a man aged 35 to 55 with glioma.

The chain links TRBV5-1 to TRBJ2-5; D gene ambiguous. There are 14 residues in the CDR3. Trimming took off 1 base at V and 2 bases at J, with 9 bases between the two ends. The germline V gene encodes CDR1 SGHRS and CDR2 YFSETQ. In DNA form, the CDR3 reads TGCGCCAGCAGCTTGCTTCCCCGGCAAGAGACCCAGTACTTC. This sequence encodes CASSLLPRQETQYF.

The chain recombines TRBV7-8 with TRBJ2-7; maybe TRBD1 (5 bases). V lost 3 bases and J lost 1, with 10 bases in between. Germline V gene sequence: CDR1 SGHVS, CDR2 FQNEAQ. The CDR3 is 14 residues long. The CDR3 loop is CASSFSGMSYEQYF. CDR3 bases: TGTGCCAGCAGCTTCTCAGGGATGTCCTACGAGCAGTACTTC.

This clone was detected a few times. The chain couples TRBV6-5 to TRBJ1-1; perhaps TRBD1 as D (6 bases). The V and J ends lost 6 bases and 7 bases respectively, with 15 bases between them. CDR1 and CDR2 from the germline V gene are MNHEY and SVGAGI. The CDR3 consists of 13 residues. CDR3 sequence (DNA): TGTGCCAGCAGCCAGGGGAGGCAGAGTGAAGCTTTCTTT. Protein sequence: CASSQGRQSEAFF.

CDR3 region: CASSFGGDRKYEAFF. CDR3 DNA: TGTGCCAGCAGCTTCGGCGGGGACAGAAAGTATGAAGCTTTCTTT. The chain combines TRBV7-2 with TRBJ1-1; 7 nucleotides line up with TRBD1. Trimming removed 3 bases from V and 7 bases from J; junction bases left unmatched: 11. CDR1 is SGHTA and CDR2 is FQGNSA in the germline V gene. This CDR3 is built from 15 residues.

A few counts support this clone. The same CDR3 can be traced to other DNA sequences in this sample. The rearrangement joins TRBV7-2 to TRBJ1-1; D is perhaps TRBD1 (6 bases). Germline values: CDR1 SGHTA, CDR2 FQGNSA. The CDR3 has 14 residues. The V gene lost 4 bases and the J gene lost 5 bases, with 14 bases spanning the gap. The CDR3 sequence is CASSSQGGGTEAFF. CDR3 nucleotide sequence: TGTGCCAGCAGCTCCCAGGGAGGGGGAACTGAAGCTTTCTTT.

The chain carries TRBV11-3 and TRBJ2-2, with 10 bases lining up with TRBD2. The V segment lost 4 bases and the J segment 8 bases; nucleotides outside the gene matches: 7. CDR3 length: 15 residues. The germline V gene encodes CDR1 SGHNT and CDR2 YENEEA. The CDR3 coding sequence is TGTGCCAGCAGCTCCGGACTAGCGGCCTTTGGGGAGCTGTTTTTT. Translated: CASSSGLAAFGELFF.

The chain is built from TRBV15 and TRBJ2-7; D call uncertain. CDR3 length equals 14 residues. Germline V gene lookup returns CDR1 LNHNV and CDR2 YYDKDF (reference sequence). Deletions cut 2 bases from V and 0 bases from J, with 8 bases between. The CDR3 reads CATSRRTVSYEQYF. In DNA, the CDR3 is TGTGCCACCAGCAGACGGACCGTCTCCTACGAGCAGTACTTC.

The CDR3 protein is CASSLPPGGLADTQYF. The CDR3 coding sequence is TGTGCCAGCAGCCTGCCCCCAGGGGGCTTAGCAGATACGCAGTATTTT. The V call is TRBV5-4, the J call TRBJ2-3; 8 bases line up with TRBD1. The CDR3 is 16 amino acids. J was trimmed by 4 bases and V by 4 bases; bases with no gene match: 11. Germline V gene lookup returns CDR1 SGHNT and CDR2 YYREEE (reference sequence).

This chain joins TRBV11-3 and TRBJ1-2, with D perhaps TRBD1 (5 bases). In germline, CDR1 is SGHNT, CDR2 YENEEA. CDR3 size: 12 residues. V shed 5 bases and J shed 4 bases, with 8 bases lying between them. The CDR3 bases are TGTGCCAGCAGCGACAGATCCTATGGCTACACCTTC. It is translated as CASSDRSYGYTF.

The chain recombines TRBV6-1 with TRBJ2-1; D is unresolved. CDR3 length: 14 amino acids. V lost 7 bases and J lost 0, with 10 bases in between. Germline V gene sequence: CDR1 MNHNS, CDR2 SASEGT. The CDR3 DNA reads TGTGCCAGCACCATAGGCAGCTCCTACAATGAGCAGTTCTTC. It is translated as CASTIGSSYNEQFF.

This clone has a handful of counts. This chain connects TRBV7-2 to TRBJ1-1; unclear D gene. With 0 bases removed from V and 2 bases from J, the gap between germline ends came to 10 bases. Germline V lookup: CDR1 SGHTA, CDR2 FQGNSA. The CDR3 has 15 amino acids. The CDR3 loop is CASSLALGVNTEAFF. The CDR3 nucleotides read TGTGCCAGCAGCTTAGCGTTAGGAGTCAACACTGAAGCTTTCTTT.

This clone was detected only once. V gene TRBV11-3 combines with J gene TRBJ1-3, with 11 bases that match TRBD1. Germline V gene sequence: CDR1 SGHNT, CDR2 YENEEA. The J segment lost 3 bases and the V segment lost 4 bases, leaving 5 bases of the junction unmatched. The CDR3 is made up of 16 amino acids. CDR3 in DNA: TGTGCCAGCAGCTACGGACAGGGGGCTAATGGAAACACCATATATTTT. Translation gives CASSYGQGANGNTIYF.

This rearrangement joins TRBV27 to TRBJ2-7; D unclear. V was trimmed by 5 bases and J by 1 base, leaving 6 bases between them. The CDR3 loop spans 12 amino acids. From germline, CDR1 is MNHEY and CDR2 SMNVEV (reference sequence). CDR3 in DNA: TGTGCCAGCAGTCACGGGTCCTACGAGCAGTACTTC. Residues: CASSHGSYEQYF.

This clone was detected many times. Here the CDR3 DNA reads TGCGCCAGCAGCTTGATGGGGAGTAGCAATCAGCCCCAGCATTTT. Its translation: CASSLMGSSNQPQHF. The rearrangement links TRBV5-1 to TRBJ1-5; D is ambiguous. Germline V lookup: CDR1 SGHRS, CDR2 YFSETQ. V lost 1 base and J lost 0, with 8 bases in between. The CDR3 is made up of 15 amino acids.

V gene TRBV7-2 combines with J gene TRBJ1-3; D is unclear. V lost 5 bases to trimming and J lost 3 bases, with 11 bases between them. The CDR3 sequence is 14 residues long. CDR1 is SGHTA and CDR2 is FQGNSA in the germline V gene. CDR3 nucleotide sequence: TGTGCCAGCAGCGAGACAACGCTTGGAAACACCATATATTTT. It yields the protein CASSETTLGNTIYF.

This clone was detected only once. The chain carries TRBV11-2 and TRBJ1-3, with 8 bases identical to TRBD1. The CDR3 extends over 15 amino acids. CDR1 is SGHAT and CDR2 is FQNNGV in the germline V gene. Trimming removed 7 bases from V and 2 bases from J; junction bases left unmatched: 7. CDR3 coding DNA: TGTGCCAGCACCCCGGGGACAGGAGCTGGAAACACCATATATTTT. It specifies CASTPGTGAGNTIYF.

This clone showed up just a few times. The rearrangement links TRBV6-5 to TRBJ1-2, with a weak D call TRBD1 (5 bases). Germline loops: CDR1 MNHEY, CDR2 SVGAGI. The ends were cut back, 8 bases at V and 8 bases at J, with 12 bases in the middle. The CDR3 covers 11 residues. CDR3: CASGGLGGYTF. The CDR3 DNA sequence: TGTGCCAGCGGGGGACTCGGGGGCTACACCTTC.

V gene TRBV15 combines with J gene TRBJ2-7, with 8 bases lining up with TRBD2. Germline-derived CDR1 and CDR2 are LNHNV and YYDKDF (reference sequence). The junction had 8 bases not matched to a gene; V was cut back by 3 bases and J by 1 base. The CDR3 is 16 residues long. CDR3 region: CATSSARGGRSYEQYF. The CDR3 region has the DNA TGTGCCACCAGCAGCGCCCGAGGCGGGAGGTCCTACGAGCAGTACTTC.

The chain links TRBV2 to TRBJ2-3; TRBD2 matches at 8 bases. Germline trimming cut 3 bases from V and 4 bases from J; bases unmatched to any gene: 9. Germline V CDR1 and CDR2: SNHLY, FYNNEI. This CDR3 comprises 16 residues. The CDR3 spells CASSDAPAGVPDTQYF. As DNA, the CDR3 is TGTGCCAGCAGTGATGCGCCAGCGGGAGTCCCAGATACGCAGTATTTT.

This clone came up a few times. The CDR3 does not end in the conserved phenylalanine or tryptophan, so this is likely a read error. No DNA is shown, since the ends of the CDR3 on it are uncertain; the CDR3 is the one TCRdb lists. The gene calls are TRBV21-1 and TRBJ1-2; the table's D call, TRBD1, has no DNA check behind it. TRBV21-1 is noted as a pseudogene. The CDR3 spans 10 amino acids, including both terminal residues. CDR3 region: CASAHRTAPS.

This clone was seen a few times. This chain connects TRBV6-1 to TRBJ1-5, with D perhaps matching TRBD1 (6 bases). Trimming shortened V by 4 bases and J by 4 bases, and 11 bases separated the two germline ends. From germline, CDR1 is MNHNS and CDR2 SASEGT. The CDR3 has 14 amino acids. The CDR3 DNA follows: TGTGCCAGCAGTGGGGGGGCAGTTAATCAGCCCCAGCATTTT. Protein sequence: CASSGGAVNQPQHF.

The chain is built from TRBV28 and TRBJ2-6; 10 bases are shared with TRBD1. The CDR3 covers 17 residues. From germline, CDR1 is MDHEN and CDR2 SYDVKM. With V trimmed by 6 bases and J by 4 bases, 9 bases remained unmatched. The CDR3 protein is CASRSGTGDSGANVLTF. In DNA, the CDR3 is TGTGCCAGCAGGTCCGGGACAGGGGATTCCGGGGCCAACGTCCTGACTTTC.

The chain uses TRBV27 and TRBJ2-1, with 9 positions matching TRBD2. V lost 2 bases, J lost 7 bases, and 9 bases stayed unmatched. Per the germline V gene, CDR1 is MNHEY and CDR2 is SMNVEV (reference sequence). This CDR3 has 16 residues. DNA for the CDR3: TGTGCCAGCAGTTTACGGGCGGGAGGGTTTTTAAATGAGCAGTTCTTC. This encodes CASSLRAGGFLNEQFF.

The chain carries TRBV7-9 and TRBJ2-3; D is unresolved. The CDR3 contains 14 residues. Trimming removed 1 base from V and 3 bases from J, with 8 bases in between. From germline, CDR1 is SEHNR and CDR2 FQNEAQ (reference sequence). This chain's CDR3 is CASSLGPDTDTQYF. CDR3 DNA: TGTGCCAGCAGCTTAGGGCCCGATACAGATACGCAGTATTTT.

This clone has a count of ten or more. This chain joins TRBV5-4 and TRBJ2-1; TRBD2 might be the D (5 bases). Germline V gives CDR1 SGHNT, CDR2 YYREEE (reference sequence). Trimming removed 0 bases at V and 0 bases at J, with 7 bases between. The CDR3 contains 15 residues. The CDR3 coding sequence is TGTGCCAGCAGCTTGGGAGGGAGCTCCTACAATGAGCAGTTCTTC. Its protein is CASSLGGSSYNEQFF.

The CDR3 bases are TGTGCCAGCAGCCCGGGACGGGACTCCTACAATGAGCAGTTCTTC. Translating gives CASSPGRDSYNEQFF. This chain uses TRBV7-2 with TRBJ2-1, with D tentatively TRBD1 or TRBD2 (5 bases each). V was shortened by 5 bases and J by 0 bases, with 11 bases between the two germline ends. This CDR3 region has 15 residues. Germline-derived CDR1 and CDR2 are SGHTA and FQGNSA.

The chain links TRBV7-2 to TRBJ1-2; 8 bases map to TRBD1. Trimming took 3 bases from V and 7 from J; bases not matched to a gene: 16. The CDR3 length is 17 residues. Germline CDR1 reads SGHTA; CDR2 reads FQGNSA. The CDR3 bases are TGTGCCAGCAGCTTCCAACCGTTACCAGACAGGGGACTTGGCTACACCTTC. Translated: CASSFQPLPDRGLGYTF.